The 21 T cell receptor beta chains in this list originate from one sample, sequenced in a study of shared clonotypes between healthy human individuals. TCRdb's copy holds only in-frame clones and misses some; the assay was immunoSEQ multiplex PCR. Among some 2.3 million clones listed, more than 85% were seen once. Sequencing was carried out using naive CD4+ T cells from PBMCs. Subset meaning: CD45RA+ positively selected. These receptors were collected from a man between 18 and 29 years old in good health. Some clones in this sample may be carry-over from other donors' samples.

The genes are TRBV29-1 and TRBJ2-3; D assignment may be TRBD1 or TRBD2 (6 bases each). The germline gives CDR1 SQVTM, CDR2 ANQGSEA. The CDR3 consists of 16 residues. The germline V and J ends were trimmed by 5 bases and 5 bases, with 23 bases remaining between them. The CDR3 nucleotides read TGCAGCGTTTCAGGAGGGGCAGGGGACGGTGGAGATACGCAGTATTTT. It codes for CSVSGGAGDGGDTQYF.

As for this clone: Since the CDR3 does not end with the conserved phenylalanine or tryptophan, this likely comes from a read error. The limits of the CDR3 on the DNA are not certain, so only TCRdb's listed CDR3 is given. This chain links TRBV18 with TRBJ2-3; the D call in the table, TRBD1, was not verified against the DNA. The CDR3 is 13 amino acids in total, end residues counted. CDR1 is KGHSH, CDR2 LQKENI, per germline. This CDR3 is CASSPTRSQDPFG.

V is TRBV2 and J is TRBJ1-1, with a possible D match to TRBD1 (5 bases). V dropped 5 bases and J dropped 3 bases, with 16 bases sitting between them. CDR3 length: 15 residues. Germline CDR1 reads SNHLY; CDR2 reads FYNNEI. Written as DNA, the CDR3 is TGTGCCAGCAGTAGCCAGGGTTTTGTGGACACTGAAGCTTTCTTT. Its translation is CASSSQGFVDTEAFF.

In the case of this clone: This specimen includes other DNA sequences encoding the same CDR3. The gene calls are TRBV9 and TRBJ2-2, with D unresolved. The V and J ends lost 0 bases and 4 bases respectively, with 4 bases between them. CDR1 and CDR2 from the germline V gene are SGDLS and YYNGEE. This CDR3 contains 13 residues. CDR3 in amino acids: CASSVATTGELFF. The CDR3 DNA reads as TGTGCCAGCAGCGTAGCCACCACCGGGGAGCTGTTTTTT. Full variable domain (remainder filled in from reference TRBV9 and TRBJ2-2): DSGVTQTPKHLITATGQRVTLRCSPRSGDLSVYWYQQSLDQGLQFLIQYYNGEERAKGNILERFSAQQFPDLHSELNLSSLELGDSALYFCASSVATTGELFFGEGSRLTVL.

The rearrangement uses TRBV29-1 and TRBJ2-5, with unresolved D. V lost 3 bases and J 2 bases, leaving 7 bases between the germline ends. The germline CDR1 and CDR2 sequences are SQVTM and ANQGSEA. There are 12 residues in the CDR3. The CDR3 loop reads CSVDHGQETQYF. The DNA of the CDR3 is TGCAGCGTTGACCACGGGCAAGAGACCCAGTACTTC.

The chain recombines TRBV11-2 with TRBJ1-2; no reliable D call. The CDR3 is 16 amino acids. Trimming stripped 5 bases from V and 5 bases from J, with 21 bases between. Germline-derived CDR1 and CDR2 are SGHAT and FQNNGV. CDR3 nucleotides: TGTGCCAGCAGCCCCATCTCGGAGGCCGGAACATATGGCTACACCTTC. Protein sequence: CASSPISEAGTYGYTF.

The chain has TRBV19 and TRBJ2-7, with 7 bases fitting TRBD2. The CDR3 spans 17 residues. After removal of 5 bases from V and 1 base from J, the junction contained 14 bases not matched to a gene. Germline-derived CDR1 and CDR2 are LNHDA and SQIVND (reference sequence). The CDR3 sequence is CASSPTRSAGDSYEQYF. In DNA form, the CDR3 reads TGTGCCAGTAGTCCGACCCGTAGTGCGGGAGATTCCTACGAGCAGTACTTC.

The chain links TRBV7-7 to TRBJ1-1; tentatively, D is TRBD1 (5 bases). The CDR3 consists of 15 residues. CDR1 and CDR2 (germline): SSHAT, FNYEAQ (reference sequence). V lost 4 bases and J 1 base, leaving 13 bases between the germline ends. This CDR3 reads CASSWPGRQNTEAFF. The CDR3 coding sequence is TGTGCCAGCAGCTGGCCGGGACGGCAGAACACTGAAGCTTTCTTT. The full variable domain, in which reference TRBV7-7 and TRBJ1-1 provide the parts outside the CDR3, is GAGVSQSPRYKVTKRGQDVTLRCDPISSHATLYWYQQALGQGPEFLTYFNYEAQPDKSGLPSDRFSAERPEGSISTLTIQRTEQRDSAMYRCASSWPGRQNTEAFFGQGTRLTVV.

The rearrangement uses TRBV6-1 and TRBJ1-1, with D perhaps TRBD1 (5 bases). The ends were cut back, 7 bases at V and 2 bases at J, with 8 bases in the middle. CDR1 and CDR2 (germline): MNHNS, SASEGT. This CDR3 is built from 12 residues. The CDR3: CASTRANTEAFF. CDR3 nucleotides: TGTGCCAGCACCAGGGCCAACACTGAAGCTTTCTTT.

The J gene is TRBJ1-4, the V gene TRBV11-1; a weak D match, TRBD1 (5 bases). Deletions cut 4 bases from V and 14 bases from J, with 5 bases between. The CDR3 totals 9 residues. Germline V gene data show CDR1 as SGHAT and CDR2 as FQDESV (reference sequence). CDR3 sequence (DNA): TGTGCCAGCAGCTGGGGCCTGTTTTTT. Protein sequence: CASSWGLFF. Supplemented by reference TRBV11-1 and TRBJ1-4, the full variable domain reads EAEVAQSPRYKITEKSQAVAFWCDPISGHATLYWYRQILGQGPELLVQFQDESVVDDSQLPKDRFSAERLKGVDSTLKIQPAELGDSAMYLCASSWGLFFGSGTQLSVL.

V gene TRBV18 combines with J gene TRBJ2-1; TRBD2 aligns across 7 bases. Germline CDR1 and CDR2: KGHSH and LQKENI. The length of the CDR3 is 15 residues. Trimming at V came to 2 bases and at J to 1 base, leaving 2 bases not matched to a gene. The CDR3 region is CASSPYGRSYNEQFF. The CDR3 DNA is TGTGCCAGCTCACCATACGGGAGGTCCTACAATGAGCAGTTCTTC.

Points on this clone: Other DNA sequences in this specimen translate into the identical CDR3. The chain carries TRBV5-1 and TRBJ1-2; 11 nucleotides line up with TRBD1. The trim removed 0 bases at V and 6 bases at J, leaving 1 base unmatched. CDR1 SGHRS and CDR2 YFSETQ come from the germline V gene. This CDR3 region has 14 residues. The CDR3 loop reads CASSLGTGGNGYTF. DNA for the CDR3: TGCGCCAGCAGCTTGGGGACAGGGGGCAATGGCTACACCTTC.

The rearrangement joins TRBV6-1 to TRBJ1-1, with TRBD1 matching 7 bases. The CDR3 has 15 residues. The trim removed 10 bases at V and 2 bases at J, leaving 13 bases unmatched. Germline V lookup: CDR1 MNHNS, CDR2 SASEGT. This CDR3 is CATLDREYRNTEAFF. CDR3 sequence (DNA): TGTGCCACCCTAGACAGGGAGTACCGAAACACTGAAGCTTTCTTT.

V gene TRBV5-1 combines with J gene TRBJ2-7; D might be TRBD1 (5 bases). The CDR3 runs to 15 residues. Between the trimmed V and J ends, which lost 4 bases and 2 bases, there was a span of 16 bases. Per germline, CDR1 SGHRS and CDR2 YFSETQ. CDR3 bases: TGCGCCAGCAGCCCGCAGACAGACCTTACCTACGAGCAGTACTTC. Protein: CASSPQTDLTYEQYF.

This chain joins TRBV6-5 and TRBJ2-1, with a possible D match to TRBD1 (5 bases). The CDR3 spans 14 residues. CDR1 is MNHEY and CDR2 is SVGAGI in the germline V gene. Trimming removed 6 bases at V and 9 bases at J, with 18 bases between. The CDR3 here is CASRQGREVLEQFF. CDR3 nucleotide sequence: TGTGCCAGCAGGCAGGGCCGTGAGGTGCTTGAGCAGTTCTTC.

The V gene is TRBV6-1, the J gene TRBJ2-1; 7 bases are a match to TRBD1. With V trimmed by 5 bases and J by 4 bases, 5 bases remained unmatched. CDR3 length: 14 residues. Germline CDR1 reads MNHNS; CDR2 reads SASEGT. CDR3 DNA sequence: TGTGCCAGCAGTCCTGGGACAGTATACAATGAGCAGTTCTTC. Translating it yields CASSPGTVYNEQFF.

The CDR3 DNA reads TGTGCCAGTAGTATGGGACAGGGGGCTGGACAGCCCCAGCATTTT. Its translation is CASSMGQGAGQPQHF. The chain carries TRBV19 and TRBJ1-5; 12 bases match TRBD1. The CDR3 contains 15 residues. Per the germline V gene, CDR1 is LNHDA and CDR2 is SQIVND (reference sequence). The J segment lost 7 bases and the V segment lost 3 bases, leaving 4 bases of the junction unmatched.

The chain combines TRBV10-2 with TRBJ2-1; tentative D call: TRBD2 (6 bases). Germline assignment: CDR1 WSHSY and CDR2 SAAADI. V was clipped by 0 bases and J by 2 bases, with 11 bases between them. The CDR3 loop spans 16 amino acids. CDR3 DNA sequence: TGCGCCAGCAGTGAGTCTTGGCGGGGCGCCTACAATGAGCAGTTCTTC. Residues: CASSESWRGAYNEQFF.

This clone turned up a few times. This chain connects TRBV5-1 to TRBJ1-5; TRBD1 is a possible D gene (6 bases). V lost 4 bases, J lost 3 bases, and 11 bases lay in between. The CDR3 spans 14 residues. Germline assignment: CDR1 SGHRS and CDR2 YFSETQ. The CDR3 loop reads CASSPGDNNQPQHF. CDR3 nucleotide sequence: TGCGCCAGCAGCCCTGGGGACAACAATCAGCCCCAGCATTTT.

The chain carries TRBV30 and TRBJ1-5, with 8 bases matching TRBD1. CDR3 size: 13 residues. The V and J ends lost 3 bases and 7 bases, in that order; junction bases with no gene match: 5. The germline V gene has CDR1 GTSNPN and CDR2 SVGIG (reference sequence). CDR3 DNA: TGTGCCTGGAGGCGACAGGGGACCCAGCCCCAGCATTTT. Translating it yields CAWRRQGTQPQHF.

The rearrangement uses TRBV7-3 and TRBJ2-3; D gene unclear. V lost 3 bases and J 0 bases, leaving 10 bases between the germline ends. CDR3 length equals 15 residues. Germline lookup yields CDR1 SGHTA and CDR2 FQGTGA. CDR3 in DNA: TGTGCCAGCAGCTTTAGGGCCTCTAGCACAGATACGCAGTATTTT. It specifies CASSFRASSTDTQYF.